This T cell receptor beta chain appears in the sequencing data of a study of blood T cell repertoires in COVID-19. Study-wide background: There were acute and convalescent COVID-19 samples, and they came from the United States, Italy and Spain. PBMCs, B-cell-depleted T cells, or T cells were the source of the cDNA or gDNA that made up the material.

The V gene lost 3 bases and the J gene lost 3 bases, with 9 bases spanning the gap. CDR1 LGHNT and CDR2 FRNRAP come from the germline V gene. This CDR3 comprises 14 residues. Authors' processing steps: Reference gene primers were amplified, and this amplification served to estimate nucleated cell counts. Profiled with immunoSEQ multiplex PCR; TCRdb holds only in-frame clones, not every one. Clone size and V and J calls were adopted from that table, with D and trimming inferred from the DNA. This sample has about 46,000 clones, with over 70% found just once. The chain recombines TRBV12-5 with TRBJ2-1, with D possibly TRBD2 on 6 matching bases. This TCR derives from a man aged 45 to 65 with acute or convalescent COVID-19. The sample consisted of peripheral blood. CDR3 bases: TGTGCTAGTGGTTTAACGACTAGCTACAATGAGCAGTTCTTC. Residues: CASGLTTSYNEQFF. Full variable domain (rest looked up from reference TRBV12-5 and TRBJ2-1): DARVTQTPRHKVTEMGQEVTMRCQPILGHNTVFWYRQTMMQGLELLAYFRNRAPLDDSGMPKDRFSAEMPDATLATLKIQPSEPRDSAVYFCASGLTTSYNEQFFGPGTRLTVL.